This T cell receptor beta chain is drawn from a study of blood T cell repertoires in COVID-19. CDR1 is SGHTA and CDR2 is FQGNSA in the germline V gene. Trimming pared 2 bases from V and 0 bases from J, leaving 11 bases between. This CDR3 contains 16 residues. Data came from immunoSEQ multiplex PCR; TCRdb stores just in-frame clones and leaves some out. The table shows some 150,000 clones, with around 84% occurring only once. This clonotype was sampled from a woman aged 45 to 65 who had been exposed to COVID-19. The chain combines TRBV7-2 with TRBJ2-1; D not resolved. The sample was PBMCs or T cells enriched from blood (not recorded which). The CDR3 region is CASSLRGKSSYNEQFF. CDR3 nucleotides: TGTGCCAGCAGCTTACGCGGCAAAAGCTCCTACAATGAGCAGTTCTTC. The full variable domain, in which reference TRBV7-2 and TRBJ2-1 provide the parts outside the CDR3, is GAGVSQSPSNKVTEKGKDVELRCDPISGHTALYWYRQSLGQGLEFLIYFQGNSAPDKSGLPSDRFSAERTGGSVSTLTIQRTQQEDSAVYLCASSLRGKSSYNEQFFGPGTRLTVL.